This TCR beta chain is from a study of blood T cell repertoires in COVID-19 (dated by TCRdb to 2019 to 2021). Describing the broader study: Collaborator samples came from the United States, Italy and Spain and covered acute and convalescent phases of COVID-19. The repertoires were made available in a free public database intended to serve as a resource for research on the immune response to SARS-CoV-2. Where available, HLA class I and class II types were taken from metadata supplied by the sample provider and were not determined by assay-based typing. Subjects who had been exposed to COVID-19, were actively infected with it, or had recovered from it provided the deeply sampled blood TCRbeta repertoires that made up the dataset. Nearly every sample came with metadata listing a de-identified subject ID, COVID-19 status, age in years and sex. The prospective study material was composed of cDNA or gDNA derived from T cells, B-cell-depleted T cells, or PBMCs. Samples came from the ongoing ImmuneRACE study (first 160 participants) plus 1,254 subjects from 6 global collaborators.

Between the V and J ends, shortened by 10 bases and 2 bases respectively, the junction contains 18 bases. The CDR3 runs 14 amino acids, cysteine and phenylalanine included. Of the read, only the CDR3 DNA is kept; its 42 bases are in frame from base 1. The germline V gene yields ENHRY for CDR1 and SYGVKD for CDR2. Study-wide findings and limitations: How much clinical and demographic metadata was included differed by source and by participant, and the metadata was provided uncurated.

A second Seattle source provided samples from volunteer blood donors who had recovered from COVID-19. The collaborating institutions used their own protocols to collect whole blood in K2EDTA tubes. For TCRbeta analysis, collaborators shipped samples in one of three forms: frozen whole blood, isolated PBMCs, or DNA extracted from either of those sample types. The immunoSEQ Assay, a bias-controlled multiplex PCR, was used to amplify TCRbeta CDR3 regions from genomic DNA. Turning to the authors' computational methods: The number of nucleated cells in each sample was estimated from the amplification of reference gene primers within the assay. Sequence reads were collapsed and filtered to measure the absolute abundance of every unique TCRbeta CDR3 rearrangement. Productive Simpson clonality was computed per sample as the square root of Simpson's diversity index over productive rearrangements. Sourced from immuneACCESS, this table was stored by TCRdb with only in-frame sequences that have V and J called. A share of the clones is absent; for the studies checked, an unresolved V gene accounts for under half, and the remainder has no known explanation. The V and J calls and the clone size are those of that table, but D and trimming were determined from the DNA. The table for this sample lists fewer than 150,000 clones; more than 70% of them were counted only once. 8.4% of the sample rests with the top ten.

With regard to this clone: Its antigen has not been determined. Per-base qualities were not stored, and no clone one base away is much larger.

The clonotype originates from a woman aged 70-85 years who had recovered from COVID-19. The specimen sequenced was peripheral blood. The chain is assembled from TRBV10-3 and TRBJ2-7, and perhaps TRBD2 as D gene, on 6 matching bases. The CDR3 protein: CATLGSMRAYEQYF. The nucleotide sequence reads as follows: TGTGCCACCCTCGGGAGTATGAGGGCCTACGAGCAGTACTTC.